This paragraph covers one T cell receptor beta chain sequence. This record comes from a study of OX40 agonist ivuxolimab in advanced cancers. As for the study in general: Patients assigned to dose escalation were diagnosed with hepatocellular carcinoma, melanoma, renal cell or head and neck cancer.

TCRdb's copy holds only in-frame clones and misses some; the assay was immunoSEQ multiplex PCR. The sample shows tens of thousands of clones, roughly 81% of them seen only once. The germline gives CDR1 GTSNPN, CDR2 SVGIG (reference sequence). Trimming left V 5 bases short and J 10 bases short, with 9 bases between. This CDR3 is built from 11 residues. The clonotype was recovered from an adult with an advanced solid tumor such as melanoma, head and neck, liver or kidney cancer. The genes are TRBV30 and TRBJ1-6; D uncertain. The source was CD4+ or CD8+ T cells sorted from blood, collected in a trial of the OX40 agonist ivuxolimab. The CDR3 spells CAWASQSPLHF. The CDR3 DNA reads as TGTGCCTGGGCATCCCAATCACCCCTCCACTTT.